The rows below give T cell receptor beta chains drawn from one sample of a study of identical twins. TCRdb re-derived calls from the 5' RACE reads in MiXCR, one entry per CDR3 protein. The sample records 1.5 million to 2 million distinct CDR3 sequences, around 29% being singletons. The sequencing input was cord blood. Every receptor here comes from a newborn girl in good health. The CDR3 runs from the conserved cysteine through the conserved F or W. A D gene is named only where the DNA matches it firmly. Some rows have no size entry. The others give once, few or many, or a class for an expanded clone.

clone_size | j_call | v_call | cdr3_length | d_call | cdr3_aa | cdr3_nt
NA | TRBJ2-7 | TRBV6-5 | 14 | NA | CASSYSIQGYEQYF | TGTGCCAGCAGTTACTCGATACAGGGTTACGAGCAGTACTTC
NA | TRBJ2-5 | TRBV29-1 | 16 | TRBD2 | CSVGIWASGRQETQYF | TGCAGCGTTGGAATCTGGGCTAGCGGGAGACAAGAGACCCAGTACTTC
few | TRBJ2-1 | TRBV5-6 | 14 | NA | CASSGGTSYNEQFF | TGTGCCAGCAGCGGCGGGACTTCCTACAATGAGCAGTTCTTC
NA | TRBJ2-7 | TRBV13 | 16 | TRBD1 | CASSYDKGAPPYEQYF | TGTGCCAGCAGCTACGACAAGGGGGCACCTCCCTACGAGCAGTACTTC
many | TRBJ1-2 | TRBV4-2 | 13 | NA | CASSARPNYGYTF | TGTGCCAGCAGCGCGAGACCGAACTATGGCTACACCTTC
few | TRBJ2-7 | TRBV14 | 14 | NA | CASSHVPGSDEQYF | TGTGCCAGCAGCCATGTACCGGGGTCCGACGAGCAGTACTTC
NA | TRBJ2-7 | TRBV5-4 | 15 | NA | CASSLLGLAKYEQYF | TGTGCCAGCAGCTTGCTAGGGTTAGCGAAGTATGAGCAGTACTTC
few | TRBJ1-1 | TRBV27 | 14 | NA | CASTLGGGNTEAFF | TGTGCCAGCACCTTGGGAGGGGGGAACACTGAAGCTTTCTTT
once | TRBJ1-6 | TRBV7-2 | 16 | NA | CASSLGFRYHNSPLHF | TGTGCCAGCAGCTTAGGGTTCCGGTACCATAATTCGCCCCTCCACTTT
few | TRBJ1-5 | TRBV2 | 16 | NA | CASIYRATLRNQPQHF | TGTGCCAGCATATACAGGGCCACCCTCCGCAATCAGCCCCAGCATTTT
few | TRBJ2-1 | TRBV13 | 12 | NA | CASSPARGKQFF | TGTGCCAGCAGCCCAGCACGGGGGAAGCAGTTCTTC
NA | TRBJ1-5 | TRBV6-4 | 14 | NA | CASSTGLSNQPQHF | TGTGCCAGCAGCACGGGGCTTAGCAATCAGCCCCAGCATTTT
few | TRBJ2-5 | TRBV5-1 | 12 | NA | CASRWWGETQYF | TGCGCCAGCAGATGGTGGGGAGAGACCCAGTACTTC
NA | TRBJ2-7 | TRBV25-1 | 13 | NA | CASSAGEEYEQYF | TGTGCCAGCAGTGCGGGGGAGGAATACGAGCAGTACTTC
NA | TRBJ2-3 | TRBV21-1 | 17 | NA | CPSSKEGTSRGTDTQYF | TGTCCCAGCAGCAAAGAGGGGACTAGTCGGGGCACAGATACGCAGTATTTT
few | TRBJ2-1 | TRBV20-1 | 19 | NA | CSARGRVPIMEATNNEQFF | TGCAGTGCTAGAGGAAGGGTACCGATAATGGAGGCGACAAACAATGAGCAGTTCTTC
NA | TRBJ1-5 | TRBV6-1 | 18 | TRBD1 | CASSEALRDRDLDQPQHF | TGTGCCAGCAGTGAAGCGCTAAGGGACAGGGATTTAGATCAGCCCCAGCATTTT
NA | TRBJ1-6 | TRBV10-3 | 14 | NA | CATEGPDIGSPLHF | TGTGCCACGGAGGGGCCAGATATTGGTTCACCCCTCCACTTT
NA | TRBJ2-1 | TRBV21-1 | 14 | NA | CASLRDAPYNEQFF | TGTGCCAGCCTCCGGGACGCACCCTACAATGAGCAGTTCTTC
NA | TRBJ2-2 | TRBV27 | 16 | TRBD2 | CASSVPGLAGTGELFF | TGTGCCAGCAGTGTCCCGGGACTAGCGGGCACCGGGGAGCTGTTTTTT
many | TRBJ2-1 | TRBV24-1 | 15 | NA | CATSDSGTLYNEQFF | TGTGCCACCAGTGATTCCGGGACCTTATACAATGAGCAGTTCTTC
NA | TRBJ2-3 | TRBV7-2 | 16 | NA | CASSPGGGYSTDTQYF | TGTGCCAGCAGCCCAGGAGGGGGTTATAGCACAGATACGCAGTATTTT
many | TRBJ2-7 | TRBV6-2/TRBV6-3 | 15 | TRBD2 | CASSYLAGEIYEQYF | TGTGCCAGCAGTTATCTGGCGGGAGAAATATACGAGCAGTACTTC
NA | TRBJ2-2 | TRBV12-3/TRBV12-4 | 14 | NA | CASGGYPNTGELFF | TGTGCCAGCGGGGGGTACCCGAACACCGGGGAGCTGTTTTTT
few | TRBJ2-2 | TRBV20-1 | 19 | TRBD2 | CSARDYATSGESNTGELFF | TGCAGTGCTAGAGATTACGCGACTAGCGGGGAATCGAACACCGGGGAGCTGTTTTTT
NA | TRBJ2-2 | TRBV15 | 17 | TRBD2 | CATSTGGRSWNTGELFF | TGTGCCACCAGCACGGGAGGCAGATCCTGGAACACCGGGGAGCTGTTTTTT
NA | TRBJ2-3 | TRBV20-1 | 16 | TRBD2 | CSASPLAGGPSDTQYF | TGCAGTGCTAGCCCCCTAGCGGGGGGCCCATCAGATACGCAGTATTTT
NA | TRBJ2-7 | TRBV27 | 15 | TRBD2 | CASSTTLAGGYEQYF | TGTGCCAGCAGTACCACACTAGCGGGAGGCTACGAGCAGTACTTC
few | TRBJ2-5 | TRBV7-9 | 13 | NA | CASSLSSPETQYF | TGTGCCAGCAGCTTATCTAGCCCTGAGACCCAGTACTTC
once | TRBJ1-2 | TRBV9 | 15 | NA | CASSVGDTGYYGYTF | TGTGCCAGCAGCGTAGGGGATACAGGTTACTATGGCTACACCTTC
once | TRBJ1-5 | TRBV20-1 | 14 | NA | CSAREWISNQPQHF | TGCAGTGCTAGAGAATGGATCAGCAATCAGCCCCAGCATTTT
few | TRBJ2-3 | TRBV5-8 | 17 | NA | CASSLGLEGARTDTQYF | TGTGCCAGCAGCTTGGGACTAGAAGGGGCTCGCACAGATACGCAGTATTTT
few | TRBJ1-1 | TRBV12-3/TRBV12-4 | 15 | NA | CASSTRRDLNTEAFF | TGTGCCAGCAGTACAAGACGGGATCTGAACACTGAAGCTTTCTTT
few | TRBJ2-3 | TRBV11-2 | 15 | NA | CASSPTSSSTDTQYF | TGTGCCAGCAGCCCTACGTCTAGCTCCACAGATACGCAGTATTTT
few | TRBJ2-1 | TRBV5-1 | 17 | TRBD2 | CASSPGLAGGQNNEQFF | TGCGCCAGCAGCCCCGGACTAGCGGGGGGGCAGAACAATGAGCAGTTCTTC
NA | TRBJ2-3 | TRBV18 | 16 | NA | CASSPTTGKITDTQYF | TGTGCCAGCTCACCTACCACAGGAAAAATCACAGATACGCAGTATTTT
NA | TRBJ2-5 | TRBV5-1 | 14 | NA | CASSLGVSKETQYF | TGCGCCAGCAGCTTGGGTGTCTCCAAAGAGACCCAGTACTTC
NA | TRBJ2-7 | TRBV20-1 | 12 | TRBD2 | CSAPERGYEQYF | TGCAGTGCTCCCGAGCGGGGCTACGAGCAGTACTTC
many | TRBJ2-1 | TRBV5-6 | 16 | TRBD2 | CASSLAPSGSYNEQFF | TGTGCCAGCAGCTTGGCCCCTAGCGGGAGCTACAATGAGCAGTTCTTC
NA | TRBJ2-7 | TRBV2 | 12 | NA | CATYGTSNGQYF | TGTGCCACATACGGGACTTCCAATGGGCAGTACTTC
NA | TRBJ1-3 | TRBV6-5 | 17 | TRBD1 | CASSYQMTGTSGNTIYF | TGTGCCAGCAGTTATCAGATGACAGGGACCTCCGGAAACACCATATATTTT
NA | TRBJ2-3 | TRBV4-1 | 15 | NA | CASSQGYRVEDTQYF | TGCGCCAGCAGCCAAGGGTACAGGGTGGAGGATACGCAGTATTTT
NA | TRBJ2-5 | TRBV15 | 11 | NA | CATSFQGTQYF | TGTGCCACCAGCTTTCAAGGGACCCAGTACTTC
NA | TRBJ2-5 | TRBV10-3 | 14 | NA | CAISEAFDQETQYF | TGTGCCATCAGTGAAGCGTTCGATCAAGAGACCCAGTACTTC
NA | TRBJ2-7 | TRBV14 | 14 | NA | CASSQRGSYNEQYF | TGTGCCAGCAGCCAGAGAGGCTCCTACAATGAGCAGTACTTC
NA | TRBJ1-5 | TRBV7-2 | 15 | TRBD1 | CASSLVGQVNQPQHF | TGTGCCAGCAGCTTAGTTGGACAGGTCAATCAGCCCCAGCATTTT
NA | TRBJ2-7 | TRBV12-3/TRBV12-4 | 14 | NA | CASSLSYISYEQYF | TGTGCCAGCAGTTTGTCCTACATCTCCTACGAGCAGTACTTC
NA | TRBJ2-3 | TRBV28 | 12 | TRBD2 | CASSLLAGDQYF | TGTGCCAGCAGTTTACTAGCGGGGGACCAGTATTTT
few | TRBJ2-1 | TRBV20-1 | 14 | TRBD2 | CSALSLADYNEQFF | TGCAGTGCCCTTTCACTAGCGGACTACAATGAGCAGTTCTTC
NA | TRBJ2-2 | TRBV9 | 15 | TRBD1 | CASSVGQGLYGELFF | TGTGCCAGCAGCGTAGGACAGGGTTTATACGGGGAGCTGTTTTTT
NA | TRBJ2-7 | TRBV7-8 | 14 | TRBD2 | CASSLGGREALQYF | TGTGCCAGCAGCTTAGGGGGGAGGGAAGCCCTTCAGTACTTC